These 5 T cell receptor beta chains were sequenced from one sample in a study of blood T cell repertoires in COVID-19 (dated by TCRdb to about 2020). The library relied on the immunoSEQ multiplex PCR assay. TCRdb took over this immuneACCESS table, retaining in-frame rearrangements with V and J assigned. Such tables are incomplete; in checked studies, under half of the missing clones stem from an unresolved V gene, and the remainder is unexplained. The sample data list around 150,000 clones, and almost 80% of these were observed just once. About a tenth of the sample goes to the ten largest clones. The specimen was peripheral blood. Every receptor here comes from a man in his 60s who had recovered from COVID-19.

This sequence joins TRBV7-9 and TRBJ2-5, with a tentative D call TRBD2 (6 bases). CDR1 and CDR2 from the germline V gene are SEHNR and FQNEAQ (reference sequence). Trimming shortened V by 2 bases and J by 5 bases, and 15 bases separated the two germline ends. The CDR3 covers 15 residues. For the CDR3, the DNA is TGTGCCAGCAGCTTAACCGGGACTCCCCGGGAGACCCAGTACTTC. Its translation: CASSLTGTPRETQYF.

The V and J genes are TRBV28 and TRBJ1-1; tentatively, D is TRBD1 (6 bases). The CDR3 sequence is 14 residues long. V was clipped by 2 bases and J by 4 bases, with 11 bases between them. CDR1 is MDHEN, CDR2 SYDVKM, per germline. The CDR3 loop is CASSLTGRATEAFF. In nucleotides, the CDR3 is TGTGCCAGCAGTTTAACAGGGAGGGCCACTGAAGCTTTCTTT.

This clone was recorded a few times. This chain joins TRBV5-1 and TRBJ1-1, with D maybe TRBD1 (6 bases). Germline V gene lookup returns CDR1 SGHRS and CDR2 YFSETQ. CDR3 length: 15 amino acids. V was clipped by 2 bases and J by 8 bases, with 19 bases between them. The CDR3 DNA follows: TGCGCCAGCAGCTTATCGTCAGGGGCCGTGAGGGAAGCTTTCTTT. The encoded protein is CASSLSSGAVREAFF.

The chain combines TRBV30 with TRBJ2-2, with D possibly being TRBD2 (5 bases). CDR1 is GTSNPN and CDR2 is SVGIG in the germline V gene (reference sequence). The CDR3 totals 14 residues. V was clipped by 2 bases and J by 7 bases, with 14 bases between them. Here the CDR3 reads CAWSPASGIGELFF. CDR3 nucleotides: TGTGCCTGGAGTCCCGCTTCGGGGATCGGGGAGCTGTTTTTT.

V and J are TRBV5-1 and TRBJ1-6; TRBD1 matches at 8 bases. Trimming removed 1 base from V and 6 bases from J; junction bases left unmatched: 0. The CDR3 is 14 residues long. Germline-derived CDR1 and CDR2 are SGHRS and YFSETQ. In DNA, the CDR3 is TGCGCCAGCAGCTTGCAGGGGGCTAATTCACCCCTCCACTTT. Its protein is CASSLQGANSPLHF.